This T cell receptor (beta chain) was observed in a study of neurological immune-mediated disorders. The study's findings and limits: The absence of shared CDR3 amino acid sequences among expanded clones across subjects suggests private repertoires in all groups.

This clonotype was recorded many times. The target antigen is unknown. Time point noted: longitudinal time-point 1 (baseline). Unsorted libraries were generated from 2 million PBMCs. These cells had been stored in RNAlater at -80 C. Germline CDR1 and CDR2: LGHNA and YSLEER. The CDR3 sequence is 14 residues long. Trimming took 3 bases from V and 11 from J; bases not matched to a gene: 8. The cDNA was generated by 5'RACE with 10-nucleotide random UMIs. One entry per CDR3 protein results from TCRdb running MiXCR on the 5' RACE reads. This sample has tens of thousands of distinct CDR3 sequences; around 10% occur once, and the top ten carry 6.5% to 8%.

V is TRBV4-3 and J is TRBJ2-1; 9 bases match TRBD2. The sequenced material came from PBMCs. The receptor was derived from a male donor with HTLV-1-associated myelopathy (HAM/TSP). The CDR3 DNA reads as TGCGCCAGCAGCCAGGACTGGACTAGCGTACAGCAGTTCTTC. Protein sequence: CASSQDWTSVQQFF.